This T cell receptor beta chain was sequenced in a study of PD-L1 blockade in urothelial cancer. On the study more broadly: Atezolizumab at 1,200 mg intravenously every 3 weeks was started by patients around 2014. General observations from the study: Pretreatment blood TCR clonality under the median forecast improved survival. At the 3-week point, tumor-associated blood clones expanded more in durable-benefit patients.

As concerns this clone: No antigen is known for it.

Profiling relied on immunoSEQ multiplex PCR, and the TCRdb table lists in-frame clones only, not all of them. The data contain about 82,000 clones, more than 75% of them singletons. This receptor was taken from a man between 65 and 79 years old with urothelial cancer. This material consisted of PBMCs, taken around atezolizumab (anti-PD-L1) treatment.

CDR3 residues: CASSLGGSDNEQFF. DNA for the CDR3: TGTGCCAGCAGTTTGGGCGGGAGCGACAATGAGCAGTTCTTC. The genes are TRBV28 and TRBJ2-1, with 7 bases aligning to TRBD2. Germline CDR1 MDHEN, CDR2 SYDVKM. The CDR3 consists of 14 residues. V was pared by 3 bases and J by 5 bases, with 4 bases of the junction left unmatched.